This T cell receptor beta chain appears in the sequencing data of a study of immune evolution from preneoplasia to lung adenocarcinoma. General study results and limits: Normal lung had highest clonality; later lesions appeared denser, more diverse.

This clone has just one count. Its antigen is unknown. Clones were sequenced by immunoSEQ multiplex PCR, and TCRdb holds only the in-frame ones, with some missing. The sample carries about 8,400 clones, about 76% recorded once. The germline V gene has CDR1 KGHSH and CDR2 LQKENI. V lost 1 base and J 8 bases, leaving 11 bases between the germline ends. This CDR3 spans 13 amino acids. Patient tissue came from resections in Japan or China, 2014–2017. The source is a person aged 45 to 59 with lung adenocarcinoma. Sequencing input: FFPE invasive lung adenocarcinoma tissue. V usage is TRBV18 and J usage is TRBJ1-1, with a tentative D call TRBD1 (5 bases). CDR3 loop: CASSPREDSEAFF. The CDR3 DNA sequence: TGTGCCAGCTCACCACGGGAAGACAGCGAAGCTTTCTTT. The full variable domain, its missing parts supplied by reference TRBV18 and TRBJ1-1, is NAGVMQNPRHLVRRRGQEARLRCSPMKGHSHVYWYRQLPEEGLKFMVYLQKENIIDESGMPKERFSAEFPKEGPSILRIQQVVRGDSAAYFCASSPREDSEAFFGQGTRLTVV.